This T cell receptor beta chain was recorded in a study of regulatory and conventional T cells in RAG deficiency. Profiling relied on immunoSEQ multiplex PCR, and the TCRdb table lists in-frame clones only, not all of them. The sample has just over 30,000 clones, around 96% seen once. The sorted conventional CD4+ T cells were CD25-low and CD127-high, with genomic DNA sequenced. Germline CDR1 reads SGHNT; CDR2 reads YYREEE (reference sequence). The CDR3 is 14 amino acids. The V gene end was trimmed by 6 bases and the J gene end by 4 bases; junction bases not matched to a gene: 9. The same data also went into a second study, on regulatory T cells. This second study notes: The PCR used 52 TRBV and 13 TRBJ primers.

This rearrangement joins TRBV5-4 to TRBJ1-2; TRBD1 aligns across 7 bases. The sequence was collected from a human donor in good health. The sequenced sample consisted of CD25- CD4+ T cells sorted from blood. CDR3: CASTVGQSPYGYTF. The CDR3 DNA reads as TGTGCCAGCACCGTGGGACAGTCTCCCTATGGCTACACCTTC.